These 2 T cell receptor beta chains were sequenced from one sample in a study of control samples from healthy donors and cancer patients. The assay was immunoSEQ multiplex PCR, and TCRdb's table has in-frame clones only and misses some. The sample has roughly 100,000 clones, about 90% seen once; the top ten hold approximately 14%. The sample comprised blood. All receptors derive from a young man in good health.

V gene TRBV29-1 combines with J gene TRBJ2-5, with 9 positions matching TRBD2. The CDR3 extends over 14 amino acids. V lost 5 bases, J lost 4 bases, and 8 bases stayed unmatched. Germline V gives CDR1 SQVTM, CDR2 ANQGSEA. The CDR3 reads CSVRREGGRETQYF. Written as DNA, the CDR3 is TGCAGCGTTCGGCGGGAGGGGGGGCGAGAGACCCAGTACTTC.

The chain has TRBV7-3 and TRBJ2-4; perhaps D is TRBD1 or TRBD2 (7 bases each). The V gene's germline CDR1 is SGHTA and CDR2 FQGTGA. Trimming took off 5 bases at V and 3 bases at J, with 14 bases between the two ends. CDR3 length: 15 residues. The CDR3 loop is CASSPQGGGKNIQYF. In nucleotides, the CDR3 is TGTGCCAGCAGCCCCCAGGGGGGGGGCAAAAACATTCAGTACTTC.